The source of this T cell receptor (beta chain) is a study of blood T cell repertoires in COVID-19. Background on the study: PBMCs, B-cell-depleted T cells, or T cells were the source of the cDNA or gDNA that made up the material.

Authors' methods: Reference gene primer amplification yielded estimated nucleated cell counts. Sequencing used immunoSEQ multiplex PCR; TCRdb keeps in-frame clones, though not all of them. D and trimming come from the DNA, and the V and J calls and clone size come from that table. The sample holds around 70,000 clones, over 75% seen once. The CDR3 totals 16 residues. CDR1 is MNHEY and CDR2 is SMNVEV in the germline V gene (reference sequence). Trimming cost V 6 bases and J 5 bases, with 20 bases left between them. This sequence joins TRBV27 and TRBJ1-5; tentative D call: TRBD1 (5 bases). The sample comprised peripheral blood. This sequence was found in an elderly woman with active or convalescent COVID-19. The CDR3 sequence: CASSNAGGTLHQPQHF. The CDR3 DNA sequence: TGTGCCAGCAGCAACGCCGGGGGTACCCTACATCAGCCCCAGCATTTT.